The T cell receptor (beta chain) under discussion was sequenced for a study of CD8 T cells in Susac syndrome. RNA in amounts of about 0.5 to 1 ug was reverse transcribed with random hexamers. Amplification of the TCR beta CDR3 was carried out by immunoSEQ multiplex PCR, which spanned a total of 54 Vbeta and 13 Jbeta segments. A single record per CDR3 protein comes from TCRdb applying MiXCR to the immunoSEQ multiplex PCR reads. The sample lists around 140,000 distinct CDR3 sequences, approximately 95% seen once, with more than 0.11% in the top ten. Germline CDR1 reads SGHTA; CDR2 reads FQGNSA. The CDR3 is made up of 15 amino acids. The ends lost 5 bases at V and 3 bases at J; junction bases unmatched: 4. For this clonotype: Antigen: not known.

Overall study results and limits: The CD4+ T cell repertoires in Susac syndrome were not clonally expanded. It was acknowledged in the study that its TCR sequencing and HLA analysis involved a relatively small number of individuals.

The sample comprised CD4+ T cells from PBMCs. The receptor was isolated from a human donor with Susac syndrome. The chain uses TRBV7-2 and TRBJ2-5; 12 bases fit TRBD2. In nucleotides, the CDR3 is TGTGCCAGCAGCCGCAGACTAGCGGGAGAAGAGACCCAGTACTTC. Encoded protein: CASSRRLAGEETQYF.